This T cell receptor beta chain derives from a study of T cells in Graves' hyperthyroidism and ophthalmopathy. V was shortened by 4 bases and J by 3 bases, with 16 bases between the two germline ends. This CDR3 is 15 amino acids long. Clinical symptoms, serum thyroxine, TRAb, thyroid ultrasound and orbital computed tomography informed diagnoses. Amplification of TCR beta CDR3 regions used RNA as the template. The TCR CDR3 first-round RT-PCR relied on the HTBI primer set. TCRdb reanalysed the multiplex PCR reads using MiXCR and keeps one entry per CDR3 protein. The sample includes a few hundred thousand distinct CDR3 sequences, about 45% of them seen just once. In its sample, this clonotype was seen a few times.

The receptor's source is a woman between 18 and 30 years old with Graves' hyperthyroidism. This chain links TRBV12-3 or TRBV12-4 with TRBJ2-7; weak D call: TRBD1 (6 bases). Sequenced input: peripheral blood or thyroid tissue (not recorded which). CDR3 amino acids: CASSYSGQGSYEQYF. The CDR3 region has the DNA TGTGCCAGCAGTTACTCTGGGCAGGGGAGCTACGAGCAGTACTTC.